A selection of T cell receptor beta chains follows, all from one sample in a study of blood T cells in healthy people across ages. MiXCR, applied by TCRdb to the 5' RACE reads, yields one record per CDR3 protein. The data hold fewer than 2 million distinct CDR3 sequences, with around 40% observed a single time. Material for sequencing was blood. Source of these receptors: a human donor in good health. Both conserved end residues are part of each CDR3. The D gene is left open where the match is weak. Some rows mark clone size as missing; the rest say once, few, many or name a class of expanded clone.

>.|few|TRBJ2-3|TRBV7-2
CASSPKSLTDTQYF
TGTGCCAGCAGCCCGAAATCCTTGACAGATACGCAGTATTTT
>.|.|TRBJ1-2|TRBV4-1
CASSQATGYGYTF
TGTGCCAGCAGCCAGGCTACAGGCTATGGCTACACCTTC
>.|few|TRBJ1-2|TRBV6-2/TRBV6-3
CASRFDTGSYGYTF
TGTGCCAGCAGATTCGACACAGGGAGCTATGGCTACACCTTC
>TRBD2|.|TRBJ2-7|TRBV10-3
CAISGGGVYEQYF
TGTGCCATCAGTGGCGGGGGGGTCTACGAGCAGTACTTC
>TRBD1|few|TRBJ2-1|TRBV5-1
CASRDRAWDNEQFF
TGCGCCAGCAGAGACAGGGCATGGGACAATGAGCAGTTCTTC
>.|.|TRBJ2-5|TRBV7-9
CASSFSTGSSQETQYF
TGTGCCAGCAGCTTTTCTACGGGGAGCTCACAAGAGACCCAGTACTTC
>.|.|TRBJ2-7|TRBV7-2
CASSLGGDSIYEQYF
TGTGCCAGCAGCTTAGGGGGGGACAGTATCTACGAGCAGTACTTC
>.|.|TRBJ1-6|TRBV15
CATSRDRADNSPLHF
TGTGCCACCAGCAGAGACAGGGCAGATAATTCACCCCTCCACTTT
>TRBD2|.|TRBJ2-1|TRBV12-3/TRBV12-4
CASSLGGSGGVVDYNEQFF
TGTGCCAGCAGCCTCGGGGGTAGCGGGGGAGTAGTCGATTACAATGAGCAGTTCTTC
>.|.|TRBJ1-2|TRBV15
CATSRASTGYGYTF
TGTGCCACCAGCAGAGCGTCTACCGGCTATGGCTACACCTTC
>.|.|TRBJ2-3|TRBV7-3
CASSPSLQGGDTRYF
TGTGCCAGCAGCCCCTCCCTCCAGGGGGGAGATACGCGGTATTTT
>TRBD1|few|TRBJ1-2|TRBV12-3/TRBV12-4
CASSSGQGAVGIGYTF
TGTGCCAGCAGTTCGGGACAGGGGGCTGTCGGTATTGGCTACACCTTC
>.|few|TRBJ2-5|TRBV2
CASSTRTNQETQYF
TGTGCCAGCAGTACCCGGACCAACCAAGAGACCCAGTACTTC
>.|few|TRBJ1-1|TRBV18
CASSPTVAPEAFF
TGTGCCAGCTCACCAACTGTAGCTCCTGAAGCTTTCTTT
>.|.|TRBJ2-5|TRBV7-9
CASSYGQGGRLGLETQYF
TGTGCCAGCAGCTACGGACAGGGAGGGAGATTGGGGTTGGAGACCCAGTACTTC
>.|.|TRBJ2-3|TRBV5-1
CASSLSLQGGSGTDTQYF
TGCGCCAGCAGCTTGTCCCTCCAAGGAGGAAGCGGCACAGATACGCAGTATTTT
>.|.|TRBJ1-1|TRBV20-1
CSARDGYTEAFF
TGCAGTGCCAGGGACGGATACACTGAAGCTTTCTTT
>.|.|TRBJ2-2|TRBV15
CATSSGTGELFF
TGTGCCACCAGCAGTGGAACCGGGGAGCTGTTTTTT
>.|.|TRBJ2-7|TRBV20-1
CSAGAESSYEQYF
TGCAGTGCTGGAGCGGAAAGCTCCTACGAGCAGTACTTC
>.|few|TRBJ1-2|TRBV5-5
CASSLDQLTANYGYTF
TGTGCCAGCAGCTTGGATCAGCTCACAGCTAACTATGGCTACACCTTC
>.|many|TRBJ2-5|TRBV4-3
CASSQVQGVGETQYF
TGCGCCAGCAGCCAAGTACAGGGTGTCGGGGAGACCCAGTACTTC
>.|few|TRBJ2-3|TRBV27
CASSLMVSSTDTQYF
TGTGCCAGCAGTTTAATGGTATCATCCACGGATACGCAGTATTTT
>TRBD2|.|TRBJ2-1|TRBV6-2/TRBV6-3
CASSYSPRSSGAYNEQFF
TGTGCCAGCAGTTACTCGCCCCGCTCTAGCGGGGCCTACAATGAGCAGTTCTTC
>TRBD1|.|TRBJ1-4|TRBV12-3/TRBV12-4
CASSGQGSHEKRFF
TGTGCCAGCAGCGGACAGGGGTCTCATGAAAAACGGTTTTTT
>.|.|TRBJ1-4|TRBV5-5
CASSLSPVRDEKLFF
TGTGCCAGCAGCTTAAGTCCCGTGAGAGATGAAAAACTGTTTTTT
>TRBD2|.|TRBJ2-1|TRBV11-2
CASSLGYGGGAYNEQFF
TGTGCCAGCAGCTTAGGCTATGGCGGGGGGGCTTACAATGAGCAGTTTTTC
>.|.|TRBJ1-6|TRBV7-2
CASSPSSRGYNSPLHF
TGTGCCAGCAGCCCCTCAAGCAGAGGCTATAATTCACCCCTCCACTTT
>.|many|TRBJ2-4|TRBV4-3
CASSPYPGAKNIQYF
TGCGCCAGCAGCCCCTACCCGGGTGCCAAAAACATTCAGTACTTC